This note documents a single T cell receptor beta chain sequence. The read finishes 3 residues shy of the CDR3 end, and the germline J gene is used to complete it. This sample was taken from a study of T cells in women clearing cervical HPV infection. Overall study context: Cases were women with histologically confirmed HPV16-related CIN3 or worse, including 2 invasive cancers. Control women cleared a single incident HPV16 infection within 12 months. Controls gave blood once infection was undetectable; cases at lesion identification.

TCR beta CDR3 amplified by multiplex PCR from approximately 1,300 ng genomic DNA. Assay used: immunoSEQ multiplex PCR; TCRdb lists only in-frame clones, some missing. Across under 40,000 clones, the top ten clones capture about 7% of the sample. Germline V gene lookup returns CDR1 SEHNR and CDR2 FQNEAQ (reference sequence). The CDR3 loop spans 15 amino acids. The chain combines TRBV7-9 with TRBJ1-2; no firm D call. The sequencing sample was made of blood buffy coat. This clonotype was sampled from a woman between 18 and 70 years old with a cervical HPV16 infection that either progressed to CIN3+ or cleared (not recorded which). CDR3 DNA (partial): TGTGCCAGCAGCCGCTCATCGAGAGCGATCGAGGGC. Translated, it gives CASSRSSRAIEG. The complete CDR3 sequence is CASSRSSRAIEGYTF.